The entry below describes one T cell receptor (beta chain). Its target is not known. Clones were sequenced by immunoSEQ multiplex PCR, and TCRdb holds only the in-frame ones, with some missing. The repertoire has tens of thousands of clones, under 95% of them found once; the top ten carry roughly 0.19%. This sample stems from a study of monozygotic twins with cystic fibrosis. Findings and caveats of the study: Nucleotide-identical clonotype sharing was significantly higher within monozygotic CF twin pairs than between unrelated CF individuals.

In germline, CDR1 is SNHLY, CDR2 FYNNEI. Trimming took 3 bases from V and 0 from J, leaving 13 bases between them. This CDR3 is built from 16 residues. The V gene is TRBV2, the J gene TRBJ2-3; the D gene is possibly TRBD2 (6 bases). Sequenced material: blood. The receptor was derived from a boy between 2 and 10 years old with cystic fibrosis. CDR3 in amino acids: CASSDRDSTSTDTQYF. In DNA, the CDR3 is TGTGCCAGCAGTGATCGGGACTCTACTAGCACAGATACGCAGTATTTT.